This T cell receptor (beta chain) was observed in a study of blood T cell repertoires in COVID-19. As for the study in general: Whether acute or convalescent, the COVID-19 samples came from the United States, Italy and Spain.

Here immunoSEQ multiplex PCR was the method, and the copy in TCRdb shows in-frame clones only, minus some. The table lists over 350,000 clones, roughly 90% of them singletons. The germline V and J ends were trimmed by 0 bases and 1 base, with 9 bases remaining between them. This CDR3 spans 15 amino acids. Germline CDR1 reads MNHEY; CDR2 reads SMNVEV (reference sequence). The sample taken for sequencing was peripheral blood. This rearrangement joins TRBV27 to TRBJ2-5; the D is unclear. The sequence was collected from a woman aged 25 to 45 with active or convalescent COVID-19. The CDR3 nucleotides read TGTGCCAGCAGTTTATCGGGCCCTTTCCAAGAGACCCAGTACTTC. Protein sequence: CASSLSGPFQETQYF.